These 2 T cell receptor beta chains came from one sample sequenced in a study of OX40 agonist ivuxolimab in advanced cancers. Assay used: immunoSEQ multiplex PCR; TCRdb lists only in-frame clones, some missing. The sample carries tens of thousands of clones, around 89% recorded once. Sequencing used CD4+ or CD8+ T cells sorted from blood, obtained in a trial of the OX40 agonist ivuxolimab. These receptors all stem from an adult with an advanced solid tumor such as melanoma, head and neck, liver or kidney cancer.

The chain has TRBV19 and TRBJ2-7; D is possibly TRBD2 (6 bases). The CDR3 runs to 12 residues. With 4 bases removed from V and 8 bases from J, the gap between germline ends came to 12 bases. Germline V lookup: CDR1 LNHDA, CDR2 SQIVND (reference sequence). CDR3 bases: TGTGCCAGTAGTAGCGGGGCCAGTCAGCAGTACTTC. Amino acid sequence: CASSSGASQQYF.

This rearrangement joins TRBV19 to TRBJ2-1; tentatively, D is TRBD2 (6 bases). This CDR3 is built from 16 residues. Germline V lookup: CDR1 LNHDA, CDR2 SQIVND (reference sequence). The germline V and J ends were trimmed by 3 bases and 1 base, with 13 bases remaining between them. The CDR3 here is CASSIARSGSYNEQFF. CDR3 sequence (DNA): TGTGCCAGTAGTATCGCCAGGAGCGGGTCCTACAATGAGCAGTTCTTC.